Listed here are 10 T cell receptor beta chains from one sample, sequenced in a study of shared clonotypes between healthy human individuals. The repertoire was sequenced with immunoSEQ multiplex PCR; TCRdb's copy has only in-frame clones and lacks some. This sample yields about 1.1 million clones, of which about 80% are seen a single time; 0.89% belongs to the top ten. Sequences were obtained from memory CD4+ T cells from PBMCs. Subset reported: CD45RA-negative fraction. All receptors derive from a man aged 18 to 35 in good health. Some clones in this sample may be carry-over from other donors' samples.

The chain joins TRBV4-3 to TRBJ2-1; D not resolved. Deletions cut 0 bases from V and 0 bases from J, with 9 bases between. The CDR3 is made up of 16 amino acids. Germline values: CDR1 LGHNA, CDR2 YSLEER. The CDR3 reads CASSQDSPSSYNEQFF. CDR3 nucleotides: TGCGCCAGCAGCCAAGATAGTCCGAGCTCCTACAATGAGCAGTTCTTC.

The DNA for the CDR3 is TGTGCCAGCAGCCTCTCTAGCGGAGAAGAGACCCAGTACTTC. Translation gives CASSLSSGEETQYF. The chain employs TRBV7-2 and TRBJ2-5; 7 bases align to TRBD2. The J segment lost 3 bases and the V segment lost 5 bases, leaving 6 bases of the junction unmatched. From germline, CDR1 is SGHTA and CDR2 FQGNSA. CDR3 length equals 14 residues.

The V call is TRBV5-6, the J call TRBJ2-7, with 7 nucleotides matching TRBD1. The CDR3 spans 15 residues. Germline V gene sequence: CDR1 SGHDT, CDR2 YYEEEE. The J segment lost 5 bases and the V segment lost 4 bases, leaving 12 bases of the junction unmatched. The CDR3 reads CASSRTADRLHEQYF. The CDR3 bases are TGTGCCAGCAGCAGAACCGCGGACAGGCTTCACGAGCAGTACTTC.

The rearrangement joins TRBV30 to TRBJ2-2; TRBD2 aligns across 11 bases. Germline CDR1 is GTSNPN and CDR2 is SVGIG (reference sequence). With 5 bases clipped from V and 2 bases from J, the junction kept 4 bases outside the gene matches. The CDR3 consists of 15 residues. The chain's CDR3 is CAWDGTSGNTGELFF. The CDR3 DNA reads TGTGCCTGGGATGGGACTAGCGGAAACACCGGGGAGCTGTTTTTT.

CDR3 sequence: CASSSPGRSYGYTF. The DNA of the CDR3 is TGTGCCAGCAGTTCGCCCGGGAGATCCTATGGCTACACCTTC. This chain uses TRBV28 with TRBJ1-2; no firm D call. The CDR3 runs to 14 residues. Germline CDR1 reads MDHEN; CDR2 reads SYDVKM. Trimming shortened V by 4 bases and J by 4 bases, and 13 bases separated the two germline ends.

The chain carries TRBV18 and TRBJ1-2; 11 bases align to TRBD1. The trim removed 4 bases at V and 5 bases at J, leaving 6 bases unmatched. The germline V gene encodes CDR1 KGHSH and CDR2 LQKENI. The CDR3 is 15 residues long. CDR3 DNA: TGTGCCAGCTCACAGGCCGGGACAGGGGGTTATGGCTACACCTTC. Its translation is CASSQAGTGGYGYTF.

This chain joins TRBV27 and TRBJ1-1; D is uncertain. The V end lost 3 bases, the J end lost 2 bases, and 7 bases lay between the germline ends. CDR3 length equals 13 residues. The germline gives CDR1 MNHEY, CDR2 SMNVEV (reference sequence). The CDR3 DNA follows: TGTGCCAGCAGTTTCGCCAGAAACACTGAAGCTTTCTTT. This sequence encodes CASSFARNTEAFF.

In its sample, this clone was seen a few times. The CDR3 sequence: CASAVRGVNTEAFF. The CDR3 coding sequence is TGTGCCAGCGCAGTTAGGGGGGTGAACACTGAAGCTTTCTTT. The rearrangement uses TRBV2 and TRBJ1-1, with D possibly TRBD1 on 6 matching bases. CDR3 length equals 14 residues. Trimming shortened V by 8 bases and J by 0 bases, and 13 bases separated the two germline ends. Germline V gene data show CDR1 as SNHLY and CDR2 as FYNNEI.

The chain couples TRBV5-5 to TRBJ1-1, with unresolved D. Germline CDR1 is SGHKS and CDR2 is YYEKEE (reference sequence). V was shortened by 1 base and J by 0 bases, with 10 bases between the two germline ends. The CDR3 runs 15 residues. CDR3 in DNA: TGTGCCAGCAGCTTGTTGTGGGGTGTGAACACTGAAGCTTTCTTT. It is translated as CASSLLWGVNTEAFF.

J is TRBJ1-4 and V is TRBV28; D gene ambiguous. Trimming pared 5 bases from V and 8 bases from J, leaving 12 bases between. CDR3 size: 13 residues. CDR1 MDHEN and CDR2 SYDVKM come from the germline V gene. The CDR3 DNA is TGTGCCAGCAGTCCCCCGATTCGAGAAAAACTGTTTTTT. This sequence encodes CASSPPIREKLFF.